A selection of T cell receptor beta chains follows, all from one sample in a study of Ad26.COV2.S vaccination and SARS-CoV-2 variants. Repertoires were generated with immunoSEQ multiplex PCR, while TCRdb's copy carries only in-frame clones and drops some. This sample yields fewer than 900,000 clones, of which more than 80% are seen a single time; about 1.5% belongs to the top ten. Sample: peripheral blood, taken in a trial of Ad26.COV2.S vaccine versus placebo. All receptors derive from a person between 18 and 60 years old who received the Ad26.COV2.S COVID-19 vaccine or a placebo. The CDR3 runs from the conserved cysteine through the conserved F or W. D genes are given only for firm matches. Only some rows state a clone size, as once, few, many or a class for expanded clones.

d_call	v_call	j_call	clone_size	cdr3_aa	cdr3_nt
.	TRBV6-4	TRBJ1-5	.	CASSTSRRGAEQPQHF	TGTGCCAGCAGCACGAGCCGCCGGGGGGCGGAACAGCCCCAGCATTTT
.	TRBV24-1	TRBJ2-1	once	CATSDSGIVNEQFF	TGTGCCACCAGTGATTCTGGAATCGTCAATGAGCAGTTCTTC
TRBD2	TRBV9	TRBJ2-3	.	CASSARGETDTQYF	TGTGCCAGCAGCGCACGGGGGGAAACAGATACGCAGTATTTT
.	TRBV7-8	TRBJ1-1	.	CASSPWGTLSMNTEAFF	TGTGCCAGCAGCCCGTGGGGGACTCTAAGCATGAACACTGAAGCTTTCTTT
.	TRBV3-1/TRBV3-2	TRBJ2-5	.	CASSQDRWGDQETQYF	TGTGCCAGCAGCCAAGATCGGTGGGGGGACCAAGAGACCCAGTACTTC
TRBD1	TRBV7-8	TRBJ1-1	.	CASSRSGTGAENTEAFF	TGTGCCAGCAGCAGATCCGGGACAGGGGCTGAGAACACTGAAGCTTTCTTT
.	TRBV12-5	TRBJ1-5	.	CASGLGGQVYQPQHF	TGTGCTAGTGGTTTGGGGGGACAAGTATATCAGCCCCAGCATTTT
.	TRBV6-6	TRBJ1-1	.	CASSYSRQDYTEAFF	TGTGCCAGCAGTTACTCGAGGCAGGACTACACTGAAGCTTTCTTT
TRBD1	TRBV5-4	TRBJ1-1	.	CASSLGQGAVNTEAFF	TGTGCCAGCAGCCTAGGACAGGGGGCGGTGAACACTGAAGCTTTCTTT
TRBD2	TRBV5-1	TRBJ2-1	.	CASRRGGKDEQFF	TGCGCCAGCCGGCGGGGGGGTAAAGATGAGCAGTTCTTC
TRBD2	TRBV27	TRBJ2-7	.	CASSSKGLAGYEQYF	TGTGCCAGCAGTTCGAAGGGACTAGCTGGCTACGAGCAGTACTTC
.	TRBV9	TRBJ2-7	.	CASSEGGLPSYEQYF	TGTGCCAGCAGCGAAGGTGGTCTGCCCTCCTACGAGCAGTACTTC
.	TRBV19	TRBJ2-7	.	CASSATRPYEQYF	TGTGCCAGTAGTGCAACTAGACCCTACGAGCAGTACTTC
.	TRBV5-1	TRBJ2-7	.	CASSLERNEYEQYF	TGCGCCAGCAGCTTGGAGCGGAACGAATACGAGCAGTACTTC
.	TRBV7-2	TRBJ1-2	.	CASSLGVFHGYTF	TGTGCCAGCAGCTTGGGGGTATTCCATGGCTACACCTTC
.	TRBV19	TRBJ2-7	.	CASSPNSGGLEQYF	TGTGCCAGTAGTCCGAACTCAGGCGGTCTCGAGCAGTACTTC
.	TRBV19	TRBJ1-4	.	CASRGYEKLFF	TGTGCCAGTAGGGGGTATGAAAAACTGTTTTTT
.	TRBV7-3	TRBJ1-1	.	CASSTQRSGAMNTEAFF	TGTGCCAGCAGCACACAGCGGTCAGGGGCCATGAACACTGAAGCTTTCTTT
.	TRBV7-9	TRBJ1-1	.	CASRRANTEAFF	TGTGCCTCACGAAGGGCGAACACTGAAGCTTTCTTT
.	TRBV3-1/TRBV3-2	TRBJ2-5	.	CASSQEPYLETQYF	TGTGCCAGCAGCCAAGAACCCTACTTGGAGACCCAGTACTTC
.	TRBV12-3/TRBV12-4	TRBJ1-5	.	CASRDGGWQPQHF	TGTGCCAGCAGGGACGGGGGGTGGCAGCCCCAGCATTTT
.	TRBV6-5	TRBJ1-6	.	CASSYWARAGSPLHF	TGTGCCAGCAGTTATTGGGCCCGAGCAGGGTCACCCCTCCACTTT
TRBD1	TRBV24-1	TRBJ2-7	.	CATSDPGQGAYEQYF	TGTGCCACCAGTGACCCCGGACAGGGGGCCTACGAGCAGTACTTC
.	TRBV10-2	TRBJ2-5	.	CASSDPAREETQYF	TGCGCCAGCAGTGACCCGGCCAGGGAAGAGACCCAGTACTTC
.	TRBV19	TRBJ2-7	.	CASSGTASSYEQYF	TGTGCCAGTTCCGGGACGGCTAGCTCCTACGAGCAGTACTTC
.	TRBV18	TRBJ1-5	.	CASSPGLGNQPQHF	TGTGCCAGCTCACCAGGTCTGGGGAATCAGCCCCAGCATTTT
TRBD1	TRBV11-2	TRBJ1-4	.	CASTDRAGEKLFF	TGTGCCAGCACAGACAGGGCCGGTGAAAAACTGTTTTTT
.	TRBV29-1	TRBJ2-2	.	CSVVRSGELFF	TGCAGCGTTGTAAGGTCCGGGGAGCTGTTTTTT
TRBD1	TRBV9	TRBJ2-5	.	CASSVEGWWDSKETQYF	TGTGCCAGCAGCGTAGAAGGTTGGTGGGACAGCAAAGAGACCCAGTACTTC
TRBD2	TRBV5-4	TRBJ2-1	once	CASTSGGARLVYEQFF	TGTGCCAGCACCAGCGGGGGGGCCCGATTGGTCTATGAGCAGTTCTTC
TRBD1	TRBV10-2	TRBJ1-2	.	CASSDLTTGKDRGYTF	TGCGCCAGCAGTGACCTTACGACAGGGAAGGATCGGGGCTACACCTTC
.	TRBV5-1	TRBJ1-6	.	CASSPGAFTNSPLHF	TGCGCCAGCAGCCCTGGGGCCTTCACCAATTCACCCCTCCACTTT
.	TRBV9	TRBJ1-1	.	CASSVAVNTEAFF	TGTGCCAGCAGCGTCGCAGTGAACACTGAAGCTTTCTTT
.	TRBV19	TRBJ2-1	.	CASSMAFRARGLYNEQFF	.
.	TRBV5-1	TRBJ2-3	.	CASSPSTGRLDTQYF	TGCGCCAGCAGCCCCTCCACAGGGAGGTTAGATACGCAGTATTTT
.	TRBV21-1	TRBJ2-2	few	CASSKGAPNTGELFF	TGTGCCAGCAGCAAGGGTGCACCGAACACCGGGGAGCTGTTTTTT
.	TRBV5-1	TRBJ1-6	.	CASSLVPEDSPLHF	TGCGCCAGCAGCTTGGTTCCGGAAGATTCACCCCTCCACTTT
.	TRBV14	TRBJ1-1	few	CASSRPTVNTEAFF	TGTGCCAGCAGCCGCCCGACAGTGAACACTGAAGCTTTCTTT
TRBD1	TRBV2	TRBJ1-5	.	CASSERTGGSNQPQHF	TGTGCCAGCAGTGAAAGGACAGGGGGAAGCAATCAGCCCCAGCATTTT
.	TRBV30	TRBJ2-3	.	CAWSPGLGETDTQYF	TGTGCCTGGAGCCCGGGACTGGGAGAAACAGATACGCAGTATTTT
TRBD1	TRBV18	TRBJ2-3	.	CASSPSSKTGVQDTQYF	TGTGCCAGCTCACCGAGTTCTAAAACAGGGGTGCAAGATACGCAGTATTTT
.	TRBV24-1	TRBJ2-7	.	CATSDLGAEQYF	TGTGCCACCAGTGATTTAGGGGCCGAGCAGTACTTC
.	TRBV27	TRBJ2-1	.	CASSLLGTVGGNNEQFF	TGTGCCAGCAGTTTACTAGGCACGGTGGGGGGTAACAATGAGCAGTTCTTC
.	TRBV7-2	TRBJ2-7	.	CASSPGGYEQYF	TGTGCCAGCAGCCCAGGTGGCTACGAGCAGTACTTC
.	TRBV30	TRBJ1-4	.	CAWSVLGATNEKLFF	TGTGCCTGGAGTGTATTGGGGGCAACTAATGAAAAACTGTTTTTT
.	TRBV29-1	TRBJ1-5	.	CSVSADSNQPQHF	TGCAGCGTTTCCGCAGATAGCAATCAGCCCCAGCATTTT
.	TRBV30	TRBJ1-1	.	CAWSDGGGSTEAFF	TGTGCCTGGAGTGACGGAGGAGGGTCGACTGAAGCTTTCTTT
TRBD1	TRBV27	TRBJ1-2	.	CASSLSGQGISGYTF	TGTGCCAGCAGTTTAAGTGGACAGGGGATTAGTGGCTACACCTTC
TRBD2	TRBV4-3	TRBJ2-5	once	CASSPGSVAGVPETQYF	TGCGCCAGCAGCCCGGGGAGTGTAGCGGGGGTGCCCGAGACCCAGTACTTC